This T cell receptor beta chain originates from a study of regulatory T cells in long-lasting Graves disease. Time point noted: persistent/refractory GD, antithyroid drugs over 5 years with positive TRAb. The TCR library was prepared using RNA isolated from PBMCs. According to the study, TCR beta libraries were built with iRepertoire HTBI primers and CDR3-region Arm-PCR. TCRdb re-called the multiplex PCR reads through MiXCR, storing one row per CDR3 protein. The table has around 450,000 distinct CDR3 sequences, around a fifth seen once. Trimming took 4 bases from V and 7 from J, leaving 7 bases between them. The CDR3 length is 11 residues. The germline gives CDR1 MNHNS, CDR2 SASEGT.

The TCR comes from a female donor with Graves disease. Sample: peripheral blood mononuclear cells (PBMCs), taken when the disease was refractory, from a patient treated with antithyroid drugs. V and J are TRBV6-1 and TRBJ1-1; D may be TRBD1 (5 bases). The CDR3 spells CASSGQIEAFF. Here the CDR3 DNA reads TGTGCCAGCAGTGGACAGATTGAAGCTTTCTTT.